This T cell receptor beta chain is drawn from a study of CD8 T cells in ankylosing spondylitis. This clonotype was seen only once. Its antigen is as yet unknown. A single base separates this from a much larger clone, so it may be a read error. MiXCR, run by TCRdb on the 5' RACE reads, gives a single entry per CDR3 protein. The data contain about 160,000 distinct CDR3 sequences, 40% to 50% of them singletons. V gave up 3 bases and J gave up 0 bases, with 9 bases separating them. The germline CDR1 and CDR2 sequences are LNHDA and SQIVND (reference sequence). This CDR3 is 15 amino acids long. General study findings and limits: The study looked at matched synovial fluid samples from ankylosing spondylitis patients. Disease-linked clones were reported to be significantly enriched there. Roughly 8 highly homologous variants formed a TCR beta motif that appeared characteristic of ankylosing spondylitis blood. Clones linked to disease, bearing a CD8+ phenotype, were relatively rare in peripheral blood.

This chain joins TRBV19 and TRBJ2-1, with D perhaps matching TRBD2 (6 bases). The TCR sequence derives from a male donor with ankylosing spondylitis. Source material: synovial fluid, either unsorted or a sorted T cell fraction (not recorded which). The CDR3 DNA reads TGTGCCAGTAGTATTCTGGGGGGCTCCTACAATGAGCAGTTCTTC. It yields the protein CASSILGGSYNEQFF.